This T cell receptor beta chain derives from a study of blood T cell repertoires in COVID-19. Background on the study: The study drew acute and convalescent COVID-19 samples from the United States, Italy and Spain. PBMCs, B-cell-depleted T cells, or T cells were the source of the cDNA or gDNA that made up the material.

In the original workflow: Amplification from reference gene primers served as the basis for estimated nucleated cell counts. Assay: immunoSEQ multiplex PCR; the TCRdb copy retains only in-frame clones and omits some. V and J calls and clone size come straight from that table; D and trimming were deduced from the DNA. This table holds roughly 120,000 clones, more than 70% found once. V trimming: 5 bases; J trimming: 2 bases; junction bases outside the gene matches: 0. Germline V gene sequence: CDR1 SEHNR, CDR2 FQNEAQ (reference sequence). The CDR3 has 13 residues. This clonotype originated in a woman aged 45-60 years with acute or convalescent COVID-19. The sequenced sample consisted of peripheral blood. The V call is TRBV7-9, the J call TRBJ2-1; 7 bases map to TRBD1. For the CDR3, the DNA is TGTGCCAGCAGCGGACAGGCCTACAATGAGCAGTTCTTC. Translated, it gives CASSGQAYNEQFF.